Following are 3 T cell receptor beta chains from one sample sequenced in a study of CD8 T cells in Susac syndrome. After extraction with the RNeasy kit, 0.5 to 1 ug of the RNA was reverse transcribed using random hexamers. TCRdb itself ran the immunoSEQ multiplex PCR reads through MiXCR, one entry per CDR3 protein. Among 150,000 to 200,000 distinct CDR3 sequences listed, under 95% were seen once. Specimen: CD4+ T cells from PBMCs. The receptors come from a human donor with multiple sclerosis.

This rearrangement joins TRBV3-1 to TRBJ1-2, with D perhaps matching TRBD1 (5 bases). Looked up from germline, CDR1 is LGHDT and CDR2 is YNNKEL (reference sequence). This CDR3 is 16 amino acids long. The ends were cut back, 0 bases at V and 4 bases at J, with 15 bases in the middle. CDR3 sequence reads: CASSQEFGREVYGYTF. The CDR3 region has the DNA TGTGCCAGCAGCCAAGAGTTCGGCAGGGAAGTCTATGGCTACACCTTC.

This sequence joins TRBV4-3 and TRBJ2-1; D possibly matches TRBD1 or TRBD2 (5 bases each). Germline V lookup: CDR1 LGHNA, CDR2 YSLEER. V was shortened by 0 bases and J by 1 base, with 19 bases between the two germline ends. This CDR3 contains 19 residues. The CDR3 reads CASSQDRDPPYSSYNEQFF. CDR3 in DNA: TGCGCCAGCAGCCAAGACCGGGACCCACCTTATTCTTCCTACAATGAGCAGTTCTTC.

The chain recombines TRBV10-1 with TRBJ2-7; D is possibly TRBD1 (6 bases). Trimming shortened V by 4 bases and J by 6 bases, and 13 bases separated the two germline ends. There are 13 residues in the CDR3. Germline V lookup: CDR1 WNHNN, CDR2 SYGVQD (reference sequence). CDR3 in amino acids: CASSARGPGEQYF. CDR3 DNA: TGCGCCAGCAGTGCCAGGGGACCCGGCGAGCAGTACTTC.